This entry concerns a single TCR beta chain. These data belong to a study of shared clonotypes between healthy human individuals. Profiled with immunoSEQ multiplex PCR; TCRdb holds only in-frame clones, not every one. The table lists some 1.5 million clones, roughly 96% of them singletons. The sequence was collected from a man aged 25-45 years in good health. The material sequenced was naive CD4+ T cells sorted from blood. The subset here: CD45RA+ positively selected.

Here the CDR3 reads CASSYRDRGRVGNIQYF. The CDR3 DNA sequence: TGTGCCAGTAGCTACCGGGACAGGGGGCGAGTTGGGAACATTCAGTACTTC. The chain recombines TRBV19 with TRBJ2-4, with TRBD1 matching 12 bases. CDR3 length: 17 residues. CDR1 and CDR2 from the germline V gene are LNHDA and SQIVND (reference sequence). V shed 6 bases and J 7 bases; nucleotides not matched to a gene: 13. The variable domain in full, completed from reference TRBV19 and TRBJ2-4, reads DGGITQSPKYLFRKEGQNVTLSCEQNLNHDAMYWYRQDPGQGLRLIYYSQIVNDFQKGDIAEGYSVSREKKESFPLTVTSAQKNPTAFYLCASSYRDRGRVGNIQYFGAGTRLSVL.